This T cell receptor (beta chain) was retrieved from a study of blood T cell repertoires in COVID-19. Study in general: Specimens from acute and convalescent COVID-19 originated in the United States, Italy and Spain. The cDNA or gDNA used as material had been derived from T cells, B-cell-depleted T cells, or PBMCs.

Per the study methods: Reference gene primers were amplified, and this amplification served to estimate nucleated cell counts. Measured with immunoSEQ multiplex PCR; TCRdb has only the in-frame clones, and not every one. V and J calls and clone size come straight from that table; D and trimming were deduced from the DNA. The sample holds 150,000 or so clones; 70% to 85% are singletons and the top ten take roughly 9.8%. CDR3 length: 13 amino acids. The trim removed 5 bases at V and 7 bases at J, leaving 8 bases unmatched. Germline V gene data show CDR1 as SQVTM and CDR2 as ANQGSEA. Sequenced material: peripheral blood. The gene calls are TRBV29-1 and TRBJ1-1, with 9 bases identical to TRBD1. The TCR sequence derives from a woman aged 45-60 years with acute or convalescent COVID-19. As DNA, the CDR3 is TGCAGCGTTATACAGGGGGCGTCTAGTGAAGCTTTCTTT. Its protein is CSVIQGASSEAFF.